Shown below are 30 T cell receptor beta chains from a single sample sequenced in a study of T cells in Graves' hyperthyroidism and ophthalmopathy. The TCR beta CDR3 regions underwent amplification using RNA transcripts as the source. The HTBI primer set drove a first-round RT-PCR of the TCR CDR3. TCRdb reprocessed the multiplex PCR reads with MiXCR, giving one entry per CDR3 protein. The sample yields around 560,000 distinct CDR3 sequences, 16% seen once. Sequenced material: blood. All receptors derive from a woman aged 18-35 years with Graves' hyperthyroidism.

The table lists this clonotype with many counts. This chain uses TRBV6-2 or TRBV6-3 with TRBJ2-1; 9 positions match TRBD2. CDR3 size: 14 residues. The V segment lost 6 bases and the J segment 7 bases; nucleotides outside the gene matches: 7. Looked up from germline, CDR1 is MNHEY and CDR2 is SVGEGT. In DNA, the CDR3 is TGTGCCAGCAGGATTAGCGGGGGTCTGAATGAGCAGTTCTTC. Amino acids: CASRISGGLNEQFF.

Many counts were recorded for this clonotype. This chain links TRBV20-1 with TRBJ2-3, with unresolved D. Looked up from germline, CDR1 is DFQATT and CDR2 is SNEGSKA (reference sequence). The CDR3 runs to 14 residues. The V end was cut by 1 base, the J end by 0 bases, with 8 bases between. CDR3 in DNA: TGCAGTGCTAGAGTCCCGGCTAGCACAGATACGCAGTATTTT. Amino acids: CSARVPASTDTQYF.

This clonotype was detected many times. This chain uses TRBV5-1 with TRBJ2-7; possible D gene TRBD2, 6 bases. This CDR3 has 14 amino acids. Trimming removed 0 bases at V and 3 bases at J, with 10 bases between. The V gene's germline CDR1 is SGHRS and CDR2 YFSETQ. The CDR3 DNA is TGCGCCAGCAGCTTGGACGGTAGCGGCTACGAGCAGTACTTC. It translates to CASSLDGSGYEQYF.

The sample holds many counts of this clonotype. DNA of the CDR3: TGCAGTGCCCCCGACAGGGGCTACGAGCAGTACTTC. Residues: CSAPDRGYEQYF. The chain carries TRBV20-1 and TRBJ2-7; 8 bases are shared with TRBD1. Germline V gene data show CDR1 as DFQATT and CDR2 as SNEGSKA (reference sequence). Unmatched junction bases numbered 4, after V lost 6 bases and J lost 3 bases. The CDR3 extends over 12 amino acids.

This clonotype was observed many times. This chain connects TRBV12-3 or TRBV12-4 to TRBJ2-7; unclear D gene. This CDR3 is built from 15 residues. V was trimmed by 3 bases and J by 2 bases, leaving 14 bases between them. CDR3 nucleotides: TGTGCCAGCAGTTTCGGAGCCCCAGTCGCCTACGAGCAGTACTTC. Its protein product is CASSFGAPVAYEQYF.

This sequence joins TRBV7-9 and TRBJ1-3; D not certain. CDR3 length equals 14 residues. The germline CDR1 and CDR2 sequences are SEHNR and FQNEAQ (reference sequence). The V end lost 5 bases, the J end lost 2 bases, and 10 bases lay between the germline ends. CDR3: CASSPAGAGNTIYF. The CDR3 DNA reads TGTGCCAGCAGCCCGGCTGGCGCTGGAAACACCATATATTTT.

This clonotype has more than one count but fewer than ten. This chain links TRBV28 with TRBJ1-4; 9 positions agree with TRBD1. The CDR3 is 14 residues long. V was clipped by 7 bases and J by 7 bases; unmatched bases: 7. The germline gives CDR1 MDHEN, CDR2 SYDVKM. CDR3: CASTVEDRGEKLFF. The CDR3 DNA reads TGTGCCAGCACCGTGGAGGACAGGGGTGAAAAACTGTTTTTT.

This clonotype showed up just a few times. The V gene is TRBV18, the J gene TRBJ2-5, with D possibly TRBD1 on 6 matching bases. The CDR3 runs to 15 residues. Trimming pared 3 bases from V and 0 bases from J, leaving 11 bases between. Per germline, CDR1 KGHSH and CDR2 LQKENI. The CDR3 protein is CASSPRQENQETQYF. The CDR3 DNA is TGTGCCAGCTCACCCCGACAGGAGAACCAAGAGACCCAGTACTTC.

The V gene is TRBV7-6, the J gene TRBJ2-1; the match to TRBD2 covers 8 bases. The CDR3 loop spans 15 amino acids. V dropped 5 bases and J dropped 9; count of bases not matched to a gene: 12. The germline gives CDR1 SGHVS, CDR2 FNYEAQ. Written as DNA, the CDR3 is TGTGCCAGCAGCCAAAAAGGACTAGCCGTTGGTGAGCAGTTCTTC. Amino acids: CASSQKGLAVGEQFF.

The table lists this clonotype with many counts. The V gene is TRBV15, the J gene TRBJ2-5; TRBD1 matches at 10 bases. J gave up 4 bases and V 3 bases, and 8 bases lay outside the gene matches. CDR1 is LNHNV, CDR2 YYDKDF, per germline (reference sequence). The CDR3 consists of 16 residues. DNA of the CDR3: TGTGCCACCAGCAGGGACAGGGGGTGGGTTCGAGAGACCCAGTACTTC. This encodes CATSRDRGWVRETQYF. The full variable domain, in which reference TRBV15 and TRBJ2-5 provide the parts outside the CDR3, is DAMVIQNPRYQVTQFGKPVTLSCSQTLNHNVMYWYQQKSSQAPKLLFHYYDKDFNNEADTPDNFQSRRPNTSFCFLDIRSPGLGDTAMYLCATSRDRGWVRETQYFGPGTRLLVL.

This clonotype was picked up many times. The rearrangement uses TRBV3-1 and TRBJ2-3; maybe TRBD2 (5 bases). CDR1 and CDR2 from the germline V gene are LGHDT and YNNKEL (reference sequence). Trimming shortened V by 2 bases and J by 2 bases, and 8 bases separated the two germline ends. The CDR3 contains 14 residues. CDR3 protein: CASSQRDPTDTQYF. DNA for the CDR3: TGTGCCAGCAGCCAACGGGATCCCACAGATACGCAGTATTTT.

This clonotype was seen repeatedly, ten times or more. V gene TRBV7-2 combines with J gene TRBJ2-7; a possible D gene is TRBD2 (7 bases). This CDR3 contains 14 residues. Germline-derived CDR1 and CDR2 are SGHTA and FQGNSA. The germline V and J ends were trimmed by 7 bases and 1 base, with 14 bases remaining between them. The DNA for the CDR3 is TGTGCCAGCAACCAAGGGGGGGGGTCCTACGAGCAGTACTTC. It encodes CASNQGGGSYEQYF.

This clonotype was observed a few times. The chain employs TRBV19 and TRBJ2-3; TRBD1 or TRBD2 may be the D gene (5 bases each). V was clipped by 5 bases and J by 3 bases, with 12 bases between them. This CDR3 has 14 residues. Per germline, CDR1 LNHDA and CDR2 SQIVND (reference sequence). The CDR3 spells CASSGTWGTDTQYF. In DNA form, the CDR3 reads TGTGCCAGTAGTGGGACCTGGGGAACAGATACGCAGTATTTT.

This clonotype came up a few times. The V call is TRBV18, the J call TRBJ1-3; D is undetermined. Germline assignment: CDR1 KGHSH and CDR2 LQKENI. This CDR3 has 14 residues. The germline V and J ends were trimmed by 4 bases and 4 bases, with 11 bases remaining between them. CDR3 in DNA: TGTGCCAGCTCACAGGGCACCGGCGGAAACACCATATATTTT. Translation: CASSQGTGGNTIYF.

The chain links TRBV4-1 to TRBJ2-5; maybe TRBD2 (5 bases). Trimming left V 3 bases short and J 3 bases short, with 14 bases between. CDR1 is MGHRA, CDR2 YSYEKL, per germline. The CDR3 has 15 residues. CDR3 bases: TGCGCCAGCAGCCAGAGCGGACTGGTAAAAGAGACCCAGTACTTC. Its protein is CASSQSGLVKETQYF.

This clonotype was picked up many times. The V and J genes are TRBV2 and TRBJ2-2; D remains ambiguous. The CDR3 loop spans 14 amino acids. Germline-derived CDR1 and CDR2 are SNHLY and FYNNEI. The V gene lost 4 bases and the J gene lost 2 bases, with 8 bases spanning the gap. The CDR3 reads CASSAKGNTGELFF. The CDR3 DNA sequence: TGTGCCAGCAGTGCTAAGGGAAACACCGGGGAGCTGTTTTTT.

The CDR3 loop reads CATSRDLGVSGEAFF. The CDR3, as DNA: TGTGCCACCAGCAGAGATCTAGGCGTATCGGGTGAAGCTTTCTTT. The chain has TRBV15 and TRBJ1-1; D call uncertain. The CDR3 is 15 amino acids. CDR1 and CDR2 (germline): LNHNV, YYDKDF (reference sequence). V lost 0 bases and J lost 7, with 15 bases in between.

This clonotype showed up just a few times. The CDR3 spells CSARAKGGYTF. The DNA for the CDR3 is TGCAGTGCCAGGGCTAAGGGTGGCTACACCTTC. This rearrangement joins TRBV20-1 to TRBJ1-2; possibly TRBD1 for D (5 bases). The CDR3 runs to 11 residues. V lost 6 bases and J 7 bases, leaving 12 bases between the germline ends. Germline CDR1 DFQATT, CDR2 SNEGSKA (reference sequence).

The chain combines TRBV6-1 with TRBJ2-1; 10 bases are a match to TRBD2. Germline CDR1 and CDR2: MNHNS and SASEGT. The J segment lost 4 bases and the V segment lost 9 bases, leaving 6 bases of the junction unmatched. CDR3 length: 14 residues. The CDR3 region has the DNA TGTGCCAGGGGAGCGGGAGGGGGTTACAATGAGCAGTTCTTC. It encodes CARGAGGGYNEQFF.

This clonotype was counted ten times or more. The rearrangement links TRBV12-3 or TRBV12-4 to TRBJ2-5, with D tentatively TRBD2 (5 bases). The CDR3 has 13 residues. The V end was cut by 6 bases, the J end by 5 bases, with 13 bases between. The CDR3 bases are TGTGCCAGCAGGAAAGGCGGGTTGGAGACCCAGTACTTC. Its protein product is CASRKGGLETQYF.

CDR3 in DNA: TGTGCCAGCAGCTCGGGCGACGCCTACCAAGAGACCCAGTACTTC. Amino acid sequence: CASSSGDAYQETQYF. V gene TRBV7-2 combines with J gene TRBJ2-5; D unclear. This CDR3 comprises 15 residues. Germline V gives CDR1 SGHTA, CDR2 FQGNSA. V was pared by 4 bases and J by 0 bases, with 12 bases between.

This clonotype was seen many times. The V and J genes are TRBV20-1 and TRBJ2-7; maybe TRBD2 (7 bases). Germline values: CDR1 DFQATT, CDR2 SNEGSKA (reference sequence). Between the trimmed V and J ends, which lost 6 bases and 0 bases, there was a span of 21 bases. The CDR3 has 16 amino acids. The CDR3 here is CSAIQGIGGSSYEQYF. The CDR3 DNA reads TGCAGTGCAATACAGGGAATCGGGGGGAGCTCCTACGAGCAGTACTTC.

This clonotype was detected ten times or more. The chain couples TRBV12-5 to TRBJ1-5; D is perhaps TRBD1 (5 bases). Trimming pared 3 bases from V and 3 bases from J, leaving 12 bases between. CDR3 length equals 15 residues. Germline values: CDR1 LGHNT, CDR2 FRNRAP. CDR3 loop: CASGLGQGDNQPQHF. CDR3 nucleotide sequence: TGTGCTAGTGGTTTAGGGCAGGGAGACAATCAGCCCCAGCATTTT.

This clonotype was picked up many times. At one end the junction does not follow the germline gene, possibly because of a read error. The chain couples TRBV5-1 to TRBJ2-7; 8 nucleotides match TRBD1. The CDR3 has 14 residues. Per the germline V gene, CDR1 is SGHRS and CDR2 is YFSETQ. The CDR3 here is CASSFTGGSYEQYF. For the CDR3, the DNA is TGTGCCAGCAGTTTCACAGGGGGCTCCTACGAGCAGTACTTC.

There are a few counts of this clonotype. This chain links TRBV11-2 with TRBJ1-1; D gene uncertain. The V end was cut by 5 bases, the J end by 3 bases, with 10 bases between. CDR1 is SGHAT and CDR2 is FQNNGV in the germline V gene. The CDR3 totals 13 residues. Here the CDR3 DNA reads TGTGCCAGCAGCCAGACACGATACACTGAAGCTTTCTTT. This codes for CASSQTRYTEAFF. The complete variable domain, with remaining parts taken from reference TRBV11-2 and TRBJ1-1, reads EAGVAQSPRYKIIEKRQSVAFWCNPISGHATLYWYQQILGQGPKLLIQFQNNGVVDDSQLPKDRFSAERLKGVDSTLKIQPAKLEDSAVYLCASSQTRYTEAFFGQGTRLTVV.

This clonotype was seen a handful of times. The J gene is TRBJ1-6, the V gene TRBV5-6, with D perhaps matching TRBD1 (5 bases). CDR3 length equals 17 residues. CDR1 SGHDT and CDR2 YYEEEE come from the germline V gene. With 0 bases removed from V and 7 bases from J, the gap between germline ends came to 17 bases. CDR3 nucleotides: TGTGCCAGCAGCTTGGCCAATCAGGCAGGGTGGAATTCACCCCTCCACTTT. Translation gives CASSLANQAGWNSPLHF. The entire variable domain, with the rest obtained from reference TRBV5-6 and TRBJ1-6, is as follows: DAGVTQSPTHLIKTRGQQVTLRCSPKSGHDTVSWYQQALGQGPQFIFQYYEEEERQRGNFPDRFSGHQFPNYSSELNVNALLLGDSALYLCASSLANQAGWNSPLHFGNGTRLTVT.

This clonotype was counted ten times or more. V and J are TRBV6-1 and TRBJ2-7, with D possibly being TRBD1 or TRBD2 (5 bases each). Germline CDR1 MNHNS, CDR2 SASEGT. V lost 6 bases and J 2 bases, leaving 17 bases between the germline ends. The CDR3 is 15 amino acids. CDR3 sequence reads: CASRNSELGAYEQYF. The CDR3 nucleotides read TGTGCCAGCAGGAATTCGGAATTGGGGGCCTACGAGCAGTACTTC.

This clonotype was seen only a few times. The J gene is TRBJ2-7, the V gene TRBV20-1, with 7 bases fitting TRBD2. Germline V gene data show CDR1 as DFQATT and CDR2 as SNEGSKA (reference sequence). The length of the CDR3 is 12 residues. V trimming: 2 bases; J trimming: 4 bases; junction bases outside the gene matches: 2. CDR3 loop: CSARLAEYEQYF. As DNA, the CDR3 is TGCAGTGCTAGACTAGCGGAGTACGAGCAGTACTTC.

This clonotype was picked up many times. CDR3: CSVKDSNTEAFF. The CDR3 DNA is TGCAGCGTTAAGGATTCGAACACTGAAGCTTTCTTT. V usage is TRBV29-1 and J usage is TRBJ1-1, with D unresolved. The germline CDR1 and CDR2 sequences are SQVTM and ANQGSEA. The CDR3 length is 12 residues. Trimming took 5 bases from V and 1 from J, leaving 8 bases between them.

This clonotype was seen at least ten times. The chain has TRBV7-9 and TRBJ2-7; D is perhaps TRBD1 (5 bases). This CDR3 has 15 residues. Deletions cut 1 base from V and 5 bases from J, with 15 bases between. Looked up from germline, CDR1 is SEHNR and CDR2 is FQNEAQ (reference sequence). CDR3 region: CASSLGAGIGHEQYF. The CDR3 nucleotides are TGTGCCAGCAGCTTAGGTGCAGGGATAGGACACGAGCAGTACTTC.